One and the same sample provided the 27 T cell receptor beta chains below, sequenced in a study of TIL therapy for anti-PD-1-resistant metastatic lung cancer (dated by TCRdb to 2020 to 2023). Using bias-controlled multiplex PCR with the immunoSEQ v3 hsTCRB kit, the TCR beta CDR3 regions were amplified from genomic DNA. Sourced from immuneACCESS, this table was stored by TCRdb with only in-frame sequences that have V and J called. A share of the clones is absent; for the studies checked, an unresolved V gene accounts for under half, and the remainder has no known explanation. The sample table contains under 100,000 clones; only one count was recorded for less than 70% of them. Of the sample, approximately 11% is held by the ten largest clones. Per the publication, the time point label means: pre-treatment sample, taken before nivolumab and TIL therapy. Excised metastases, mostly pleural nodules or supraclavicular lymph nodes, were used as baseline tumor samples and were taken from the same resection from which TIL were grown.

The material sequenced was tumor tissue, taken at baseline. The receptors were sampled from a person between 30 and 80 years old with non-small cell lung cancer.

In this sample, this clone turned up a few times. The chain employs TRBV9 and TRBJ2-2; 10 bases are a match to TRBD2. Germline V gives CDR1 SGDLS, CDR2 YYNGEE. This CDR3 has 17 amino acids. The V and J ends lost 1 base and 0 bases, in that order; junction bases with no gene match: 3. This CDR3 is CASSVSTSGSNTGELFF. The CDR3 DNA reads TGTGCCAGCAGCGTATCGACTAGCGGGTCGAACACCGGGGAGCTGTTTTTT. Full variable domain (missing parts from reference TRBV9 and TRBJ2-2): DSGVTQTPKHLITATGQRVTLRCSPRSGDLSVYWYQQSLDQGLQFLIQYYNGEERAKGNILERFSAQQFPDLHSELNLSSLELGDSALYFCASSVSTSGSNTGELFFGEGSRLTVL.

Many counts were recorded for this clone. The chain links TRBV7-2 to TRBJ2-1, with 9 bases matching TRBD1. The CDR3 has 15 residues. V was pared by 5 bases and J by 10 bases, with 12 bases of the junction left unmatched. CDR1 is SGHTA and CDR2 is FQGNSA in the germline V gene. The CDR3 region has the DNA TGTGCCAGCAGCGAACCGGGACAGGGCCTTTGGGAGCAGTTCTTC. Translating it yields CASSEPGQGLWEQFF.

The chain links TRBV6-5 to TRBJ2-3; 11 bases are a match to TRBD2. The germline V gene has CDR1 MNHEY and CDR2 SVGAGI. This CDR3 contains 14 residues. The V segment lost 6 bases and the J segment 3 bases; nucleotides outside the gene matches: 2. The CDR3 here is CASSTSGGTDTQYF. CDR3 coding DNA: TGTGCCAGCAGCACTAGCGGGGGTACAGATACGCAGTATTTT.

The gene calls are TRBV9 and TRBJ2-1; possibly TRBD1 for D (5 bases). This CDR3 is built from 15 residues. Germline V gives CDR1 SGDLS, CDR2 YYNGEE. The germline V and J ends were trimmed by 0 bases and 7 bases, with 14 bases remaining between them. In nucleotides, the CDR3 is TGTGCCAGCAGCGTAGATCCAGGGCGCTCAAATGAGCAGTTCTTC. As protein: CASSVDPGRSNEQFF.

The CDR3 DNA reads as TGTGCCAGTAGTATCGACGCTCGTTATTCACCCCTCCACTTT. It is translated as CASSIDARYSPLHF. This chain connects TRBV19 to TRBJ1-6; D not resolved. Germline lookup yields CDR1 LNHDA and CDR2 SQIVND (reference sequence). The V end lost 3 bases, the J end lost 8 bases, and 11 bases lay between the germline ends. This CDR3 is 14 amino acids long.

The chain joins TRBV7-8 to TRBJ1-1; 8 bases align to TRBD1. The CDR3 loop spans 14 amino acids. Germline V CDR1 and CDR2: SGHVS, FQNEAQ. J gave up 5 bases and V 3 bases, and 5 bases lay outside the gene matches. The CDR3 DNA is TGTGCCAGCAGCTTCACAGGGGGTAGTACTGAAGCTTTCTTT. It yields the protein CASSFTGGSTEAFF. Combining the CDR3 with reference TRBV7-8 and TRBJ1-1 gives the whole variable domain GAGVSQSPRYKVAKRGQDVALRCDPISGHVSLFWYQQALGQGPEFLTYFQNEAQLDKSGLPSDRFFAERPEGSVSTLKIQRTQQEDSAVYLCASSFTGGSTEAFFGQGTRLTVV.

The chain employs TRBV6-5 and TRBJ2-7; 7 bases line up with TRBD1. The CDR3 is made up of 14 amino acids. Germline trimming cut 4 bases from V and 6 bases from J; bases unmatched to any gene: 9. Per germline, CDR1 MNHEY and CDR2 SVGAGI. CDR3 sequence (DNA): TGTGCCAGCAGTTCCCCACACAGGGGTGGCGAGCAGTACTTC. As protein: CASSSPHRGGEQYF.

V is TRBV27 and J is TRBJ1-4; 7 bases agree with TRBD1. The V and J ends lost 3 bases and 8 bases, in that order; junction bases with no gene match: 3. Germline CDR1 is MNHEY and CDR2 is SMNVEV (reference sequence). The CDR3 spans 13 residues. In nucleotides, the CDR3 is TGTGCCAGCAGTTTGGGGACAGTCGAAAAACTGTTTTTT. Its protein product is CASSLGTVEKLFF.

The CDR3 reads CASSGRGSNQPQHF. The CDR3 DNA reads TGTGCCAGCAGCGGAAGGGGGAGCAATCAGCCCCAGCATTTT. The rearrangement joins TRBV9 to TRBJ1-5; D possibly corresponds to TRBD1 (6 bases). The germline V and J ends were trimmed by 3 bases and 1 base, with 8 bases remaining between them. CDR3 length: 14 residues. The V gene's germline CDR1 is SGDLS and CDR2 YYNGEE.

Worth noting for this clone: Other DNA sequences within the sample encode an identical CDR3. J is TRBJ2-7 and V is TRBV4-1; D may be TRBD2 (6 bases). The CDR3 loop spans 15 amino acids. The V and J ends lost 0 bases and 2 bases respectively, with 11 bases between them. Germline V gene sequence: CDR1 MGHRA, CDR2 YSYEKL. The CDR3 DNA sequence: TGCGCCAGCAGCCAAGATGATCGGGGGACCTACGAGCAGTACTTC. It is translated as CASSQDDRGTYEQYF.

This clone has more than one count but fewer than ten. The chain couples TRBV12-3 or TRBV12-4 to TRBJ1-2; D call uncertain. CDR3 length equals 12 residues. Trimming removed 6 bases from V and 7 bases from J, with 12 bases in between. CDR3: CASREDGRGYTF. CDR3 in DNA: TGTGCCAGCAGGGAGGATGGACGTGGCTACACCTTC.

The chain has TRBV15 and TRBJ1-5; the match to TRBD1 covers 9 bases. Germline lookup yields CDR1 LNHNV and CDR2 YYDKDF (reference sequence). The CDR3 runs to 13 residues. V gave up 6 bases and J gave up 5 bases; unmatched junction bases: 2. DNA of the CDR3: TGTGCCACCAGGGGGGACAGGGATCAGCCCCAGCATTTT. It specifies CATRGDRDQPQHF.

This clone showed up just a few times. This rearrangement joins TRBV4-2 to TRBJ2-1; D may be TRBD2 (5 bases). There are 14 residues in the CDR3. Germline V gene sequence: CDR1 LGHNA, CDR2 YNFKEQ. V gave up 1 base and J gave up 6 bases, with 10 bases separating them. The CDR3 DNA follows: TGTGCCAGCAGCCAAGGAAAGGCGGGCAATGAGCAGTTCTTC. Its protein is CASSQGKAGNEQFF.

On this clone: Because the CDR3's place on the DNA is in doubt, the DNA is left out and the CDR3 is given as listed by TCRdb. The chain has TRBV19 and TRBJ1-2; the table assigns TRBD1, which was not confirmed against the DNA. Germline V lookup: CDR1 LNHDA, CDR2 SQIVND (reference sequence). Including both end residues, the CDR3 is 17 amino acids long. The CDR3 sequence: CASSILGTGQGAGGYTF.

The rearrangement uses TRBV19 and TRBJ1-1, with D uncertain. CDR1 is LNHDA, CDR2 SQIVND, per germline (reference sequence). The CDR3 runs to 15 residues. Trimming took off 6 bases at V and 0 bases at J, with 14 bases between the two ends. In DNA form, the CDR3 reads TGTGCCAGTAGAGCCCCGAATAGCATGAACACTGAAGCTTTCTTT. Translating it yields CASRAPNSMNTEAFF.

V usage is TRBV2 and J usage is TRBJ1-1; 7 bases are shared with TRBD1. V was clipped by 6 bases and J by 4 bases; unmatched bases: 5. Germline V gene sequence: CDR1 SNHLY, CDR2 FYNNEI. The CDR3 spans 13 residues. CDR3 amino acids: CASRTTGSTEAFF. The DNA for the CDR3 is TGTGCCAGCAGGACGACAGGGAGCACTGAAGCTTTCTTT.

This chain links TRBV7-8 with TRBJ1-1, with 8 bases lining up with TRBD1. Germline V CDR1 and CDR2: SGHVS, FQNEAQ. The CDR3 totals 15 residues. Unmatched junction bases numbered 4, after V lost 0 bases and J lost 4 bases. CDR3 nucleotides: TGTGCCAGCAGCTTAGCGGGACAGGTCCCCACTGAAGCTTTCTTT. It encodes CASSLAGQVPTEAFF.

This rearrangement joins TRBV5-1 to TRBJ2-7; 10 bases are shared with TRBD1. In germline, CDR1 is SGHRS, CDR2 YFSETQ. The ends lost 0 bases at V and 11 bases at J; junction bases unmatched: 5. The CDR3 runs to 13 residues. In DNA form, the CDR3 reads TGCGCCAGCAGCTTGGAGGGACAGGGGACGAAGTACTTC. Translation: CASSLEGQGTKYF.

The CDR3 DNA reads as TGCAGCGGCAGGGTTGACACTGAAGCTTTCTTT. It is translated as CSGRVDTEAFF. The chain couples TRBV20-1 to TRBJ1-1; D may be TRBD1 (5 bases). The CDR3 is made up of 11 amino acids. Per the germline V gene, CDR1 is DFQATT and CDR2 is SNEGSKA (reference sequence).

The rearrangement uses TRBV4-1 and TRBJ2-3; TRBD2 matches at 12 bases. The germline V gene encodes CDR1 MGHRA and CDR2 YSYEKL. V lost 0 bases, J lost 1 base, and 2 bases stayed unmatched. CDR3 length: 17 amino acids. CDR3 residues: CASSQEGLAGRTDTQYF. As DNA, the CDR3 is TGCGCCAGCAGCCAAGAAGGACTAGCGGGACGCACAGATACGCAGTATTTT.

The rearrangement joins TRBV9 to TRBJ1-2; 9 positions agree with TRBD1. V lost 3 bases and J lost 5; bases outside the gene matches: 2. The CDR3 has 13 residues. Germline CDR1 and CDR2: SGDLS and YYNGEE. CDR3 sequence: CASSDRGPYGYTF. The CDR3 DNA follows: TGTGCCAGCAGCGACAGGGGGCCTTATGGCTACACCTTC.

The chain recombines TRBV24-1 with TRBJ1-1; D remains ambiguous. The CDR3 covers 13 residues. The V and J ends lost 4 bases and 11 bases respectively, with 16 bases between them. In germline, CDR1 is KGHDR, CDR2 SFDVKD. DNA of the CDR3: TGTGCCACCAGTGACCACGCCGGCTCCGGGGCTTTCTTT. It encodes CATSDHAGSGAFF.

The V and J genes are TRBV7-9 and TRBJ2-5, with a possible D match to TRBD1 (5 bases). Trimming took 1 base from V and 0 from J, leaving 6 bases between them. CDR3 length: 14 amino acids. Germline-derived CDR1 and CDR2 are SEHNR and FQNEAQ (reference sequence). The CDR3 sequence is CASSLGQYQETQYF. The CDR3 bases are TGTGCCAGCAGCTTAGGACAGTACCAAGAGACCCAGTACTTC. The full variable domain, in which reference TRBV7-9 and TRBJ2-5 provide the parts outside the CDR3, is DTGVSQNPRHKITKRGQNVTFRCDPISEHNRLYWYRQTLGQGPEFLTYFQNEAQLEKSRLLSDRFSAERPKGSFSTLEIQRTEQGDSAMYLCASSLGQYQETQYFGPGTRLLVL.

This clone has more than one count but fewer than ten. Other nucleotide sequences in the sample specify the same CDR3. The V and J genes are TRBV20-1 and TRBJ2-7; unclear D gene. The CDR3 covers 10 residues. Trimming removed 3 bases from V and 1 base from J, with 1 base in between. CDR1 DFQATT and CDR2 SNEGSKA come from the germline V gene (reference sequence). The CDR3 region has the DNA TGCAGTGCTAGGTCCTACGAGCAGTACTTC. Translating it yields CSARSYEQYF.

This clone was seen once. The chain recombines TRBV21-1 with TRBJ1-1. TRBV21-1 is a known pseudogene. This CDR3 is built from 21 residues. Written as DNA, the CDR3 is TGTGCCAGCAGCAGAATTGGGATTCAGGTCCCCGTTTTCCCGGGGAACACTGAAGCTTTCTTT. It is translated as CASSRIGIQVPVFPGNTEAFF.

The chain couples TRBV19 to TRBJ2-1; D possibly corresponds to TRBD2 (6 bases). Germline V gene data show CDR1 as LNHDA and CDR2 as SQIVND (reference sequence). Trimming stripped 3 bases from V and 13 bases from J, with 16 bases between. The CDR3 is made up of 13 amino acids. CDR3 sequence (DNA): TGTGCCAGTAGTATCCAAGGGACTCCAAGACAGTTCTTC. This translates into CASSIQGTPRQFF.

The chain joins TRBV10-3 to TRBJ1-5, with 7 bases fitting TRBD1. Unmatched junction bases numbered 2, after V lost 0 bases and J lost 3 bases. In germline, CDR1 is ENHRY, CDR2 SYGVKD. The CDR3 consists of 15 residues. CDR3 sequence: CAISESGQPNQPQHF. The CDR3 coding sequence is TGTGCCATCAGTGAGTCGGGACAGCCCAATCAGCCCCAGCATTTT.